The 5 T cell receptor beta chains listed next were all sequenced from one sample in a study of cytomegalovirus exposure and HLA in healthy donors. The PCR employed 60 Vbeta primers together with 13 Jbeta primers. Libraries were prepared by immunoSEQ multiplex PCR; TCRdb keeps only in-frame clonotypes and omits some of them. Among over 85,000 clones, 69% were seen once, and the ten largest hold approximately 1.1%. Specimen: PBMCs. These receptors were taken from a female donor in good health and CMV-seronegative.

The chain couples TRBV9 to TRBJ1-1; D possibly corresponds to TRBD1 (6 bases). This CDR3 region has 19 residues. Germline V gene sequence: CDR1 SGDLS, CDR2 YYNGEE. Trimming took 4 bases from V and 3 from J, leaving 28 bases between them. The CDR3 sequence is CASSPTNRGGRLADTEAFF. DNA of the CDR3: TGTGCCAGCAGCCCCACAAACCGGGGGGGGCGGCTGGCGGACACTGAAGCTTTCTTT.

CDR3 sequence: CASMASAQTYEQYF. CDR3 nucleotides: TGTGCCAGTATGGCTAGCGCACAAACCTACGAGCAGTACTTC. This chain joins TRBV19 and TRBJ2-7, with D maybe TRBD2 (6 bases). CDR3 length: 14 amino acids. The V end was cut by 7 bases, the J end by 2 bases, with 15 bases between. Germline CDR1 LNHDA, CDR2 SQIVND (reference sequence).

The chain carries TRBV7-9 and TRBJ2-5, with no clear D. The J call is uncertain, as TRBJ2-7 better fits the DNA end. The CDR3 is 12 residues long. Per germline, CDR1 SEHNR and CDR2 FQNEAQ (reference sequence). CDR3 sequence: CASSLETAEQYF. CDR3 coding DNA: TGTGCCAGCAGCTTAGAAACAGCCGAGCAGTACTTC.

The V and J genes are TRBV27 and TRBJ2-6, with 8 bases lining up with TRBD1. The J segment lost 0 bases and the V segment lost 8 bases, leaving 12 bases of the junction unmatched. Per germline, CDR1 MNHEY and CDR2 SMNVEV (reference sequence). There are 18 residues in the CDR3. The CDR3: CASAVMDRVGSGANVLTF. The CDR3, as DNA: TGTGCCAGCGCCGTGATGGACAGGGTAGGCTCTGGGGCCAACGTCCTGACTTTC.

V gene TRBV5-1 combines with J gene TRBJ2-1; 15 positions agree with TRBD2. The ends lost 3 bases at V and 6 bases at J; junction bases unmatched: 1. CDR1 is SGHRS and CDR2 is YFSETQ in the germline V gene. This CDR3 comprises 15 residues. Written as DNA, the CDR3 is TGCGCCAGCAGCTCGGGACTAGCGGGAGGCAATGAGCAGTTCTTC. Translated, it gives CASSSGLAGGNEQFF.